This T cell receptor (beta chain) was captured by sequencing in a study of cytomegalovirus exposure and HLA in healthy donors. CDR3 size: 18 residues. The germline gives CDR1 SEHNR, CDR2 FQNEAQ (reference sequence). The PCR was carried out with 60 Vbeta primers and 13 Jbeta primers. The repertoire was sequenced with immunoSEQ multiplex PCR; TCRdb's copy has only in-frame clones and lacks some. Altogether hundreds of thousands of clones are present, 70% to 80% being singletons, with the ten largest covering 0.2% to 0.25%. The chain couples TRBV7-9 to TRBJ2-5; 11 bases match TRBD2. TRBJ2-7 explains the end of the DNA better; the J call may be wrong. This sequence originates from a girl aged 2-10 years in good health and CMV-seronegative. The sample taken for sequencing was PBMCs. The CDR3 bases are TGTGCCAGCAGCTGGAGGCTAGCGGGGGGCCGGGAAGGGGACGAGCAGTACTTC. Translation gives CASSWRLAGGREGDEQYF.